The 15 T cell receptor beta chains below come from one sample, sequenced in a study of T cell clonotyping in hematopoietic cell transplantation. The table came from immunoSEQ multiplex PCR; TCRdb's copy has only in-frame clones and leaves some out. Of 60,000 to 75,000 clones listed, 94% are singletons. Sequencing was done on a sample of peripheral blood mononuclear cells. The receptors here all came from a man in his forties or fifties in good health. Some clones in this sample may be carry-over from other donors' samples.

The chain joins TRBV4-1 to TRBJ1-1, with a possible D match to TRBD1 (5 bases). The V end lost 4 bases, the J end lost 1 base, and 10 bases lay between the germline ends. The CDR3 has 14 amino acids. Germline V gene lookup returns CDR1 MGHRA and CDR2 YSYEKL. CDR3 bases: TGCGCCAGCAGCCCGGCGGGGGGGAACACTGAAGCTTTCTTT. Encoded protein: CASSPAGGNTEAFF.

The chain uses TRBV28 and TRBJ2-7; maybe TRBD2 (6 bases). This CDR3 spans 13 amino acids. The V end was cut by 7 bases, the J end by 2 bases, with 12 bases between. Per germline, CDR1 MDHEN and CDR2 SYDVKM. The CDR3 is CASTHGGTYEQYF. The CDR3 DNA reads TGTGCCAGCACCCACGGAGGGACCTACGAGCAGTACTTC.

The chain combines TRBV5-6 with TRBJ2-3; D tentatively reads TRBD1 or TRBD2 (5 bases each). This CDR3 is 12 amino acids long. The germline V and J ends were trimmed by 4 bases and 10 bases, with 13 bases remaining between them. Germline assignment: CDR1 SGHDT and CDR2 YYEEEE. Written as DNA, the CDR3 is TGTGCCAGCAGCCGGCGGCCGGGACCGCAGTATTTT. As protein: CASSRRPGPQYF.

The chain recombines TRBV2 with TRBJ1-5; D perhaps matches TRBD1 (5 bases). This CDR3 has 14 residues. V was trimmed by 8 bases and J by 3 bases, leaving 14 bases between them. Germline lookup yields CDR1 SNHLY and CDR2 FYNNEI. The CDR3 DNA sequence: TGTGCCAGCCGCGGCAGGGTATCCAATCAGCCCCAGCATTTT. It translates to CASRGRVSNQPQHF.

This chain joins TRBV9 and TRBJ2-2; D not resolved. The CDR3 length is 15 residues. V lost 0 bases, J lost 7 bases, and 13 bases lay in between. From germline, CDR1 is SGDLS and CDR2 YYNGEE. The DNA of the CDR3 is TGTGCCAGCAGCGTAGCTGTGACATCCCTCGGGGAGCTGTTTTTT. Amino acid sequence: CASSVAVTSLGELFF.

This clone was counted a single time. The chain joins TRBV5-1 to TRBJ1-4; no reliable D call. The V end lost 3 bases, the J end lost 6 bases, and 15 bases lay between the germline ends. Germline V gene sequence: CDR1 SGHRS, CDR2 YFSETQ. This CDR3 is 15 amino acids long. The CDR3: CASSSVPGMDEKLFF. CDR3 nucleotide sequence: TGCGCCAGCAGCTCCGTCCCGGGGATGGATGAAAAACTGTTTTTT. Together with reference TRBV5-1 and TRBJ1-4, the CDR3 gives the full variable domain: KAGVTQTPRYLIKTRGQQVTLSCSPISGHRSVSWYQQTPGQGLQFLFEYFSETQRNKGNFPGRFSGRQFSNSRSEMNVSTLELGDSALYLCASSSVPGMDEKLFFGSGTQLSVL.

The rearrangement links TRBV7-2 to TRBJ2-3, with 8 bases matching TRBD1. The CDR3 has 17 amino acids. The junction had 10 bases not matched to a gene; V was cut back by 4 bases and J by 1 base. Germline lookup yields CDR1 SGHTA and CDR2 FQGNSA. The CDR3 protein is CASSYGQGLQGTDTQYF. CDR3 DNA sequence: TGTGCCAGCAGCTACGGACAGGGCTTACAAGGCACAGATACGCAGTATTTT.

In DNA, the CDR3 is TGCGCCAGCAGCCAAGGCCCGTGGACAACTAATGAAAAACTGTTTTTT. Translation gives CASSQGPWTTNEKLFF. The rearrangement uses TRBV4-1 and TRBJ1-4; D remains unclear. V was trimmed by 1 base and J by 0 bases, leaving 9 bases between them. In germline, CDR1 is MGHRA, CDR2 YSYEKL. This CDR3 contains 16 residues.

The rearrangement uses TRBV5-1 and TRBJ1-1, with D tentatively TRBD1 (5 bases). CDR1 is SGHRS and CDR2 is YFSETQ in the germline V gene. The length of the CDR3 is 14 residues. Trimming stripped 0 bases from V and 4 bases from J, with 10 bases between. The CDR3 nucleotides are TGCGCCAGCAGCTTGGGTGGGGCTCGCACTGAAGCTTTCTTT. This translates into CASSLGGARTEAFF.

V is TRBV9 and J is TRBJ2-1; D possibly corresponds to TRBD1 (6 bases). Germline V lookup: CDR1 SGDLS, CDR2 YYNGEE. This CDR3 comprises 16 residues. V was trimmed by 4 bases and J by 0 bases, leaving 14 bases between them. CDR3 DNA sequence: TGTGCCAGCAGCTCCATGCAGGGGAGCTCCTACAATGAGCAGTTCTTC. Translation: CASSSMQGSSYNEQFF.

V usage is TRBV7-3 and J usage is TRBJ2-2; 11 positions agree with TRBD2. This CDR3 is built from 19 residues. J was trimmed by 0 bases and V by 4 bases; bases with no gene match: 10. CDR1 SGHTA and CDR2 FQGTGA come from the germline V gene. In nucleotides, the CDR3 is TGTGCCAGCAGCTCAACCGGACTAGCGGGCACCGCGAACACCGGGGAGCTGTTTTTT. Translated: CASSSTGLAGTANTGELFF.

This clone showed up just once. The chain employs TRBV11-3 and TRBJ2-5; D possibly corresponds to TRBD2 (5 bases). This CDR3 is built from 16 residues. Trimming left V 7 bases short and J 3 bases short, with 21 bases between. Germline CDR1 and CDR2: SGHNT and YENEEA. The CDR3 nucleotides read TGTGCCAGCATCTCCGACTACGACTGGGCAAAAGAGACCCAGTACTTC. Amino acids: CASISDYDWAKETQYF. Full variable domain (outside the CDR3, taken from reference TRBV11-3 and TRBJ2-5): EAGVVQSPRYKIIEKKQPVAFWCNPISGHNTLYWYLQNLGQGPELLIRYENEEAVDDSQLPKDRFSAERLKGVDSTLKIQPAELGDSAVYLCASISDYDWAKETQYFGPGTRLLVL.

The gene calls are TRBV7-9 and TRBJ2-7, with D maybe TRBD2 (6 bases). Germline V gene data show CDR1 as SEHNR and CDR2 as FQNEAQ (reference sequence). Between the trimmed V and J ends, which lost 4 bases and 1 base, there was a span of 11 bases. The CDR3 sequence is 14 residues long. The CDR3 spells CASSSSGSSYEQYF. The DNA for the CDR3 is TGTGCCAGCAGCTCGTCCGGGAGTTCCTACGAGCAGTACTTC.

The chain uses TRBV4-2 and TRBJ2-3; 9 bases match TRBD2. There are 17 residues in the CDR3. Germline CDR1 reads LGHNA; CDR2 reads YNFKEQ. V lost 2 bases to trimming and J lost 2 bases; unmatched junction nucleotides: 8. This CDR3 reads CASSQLLPGLATDTQYF. For the CDR3, the DNA is TGTGCCAGCAGCCAACTACTTCCGGGACTAGCCACAGATACGCAGTATTTT.

This sequence joins TRBV28 and TRBJ1-1, with unresolved D. Trimming removed 5 bases from V and 5 bases from J, with 12 bases in between. This CDR3 has 13 residues. Looked up from germline, CDR1 is MDHEN and CDR2 is SYDVKM. The CDR3 loop is CASSGPRRTEAFF. The CDR3 DNA reads as TGTGCCAGCAGTGGCCCGCGCCGGACTGAAGCTTTCTTT.